This entry features one T cell receptor (beta chain) sequence. Its recognized antigen is unknown. Base qualities are not recorded, but no much larger clone differs from it by a single base. Ends trimmed: V by 8 bases, J by 5 bases; bases unmatched to a gene: 7. There are 13 amino acids in the CDR3, from cysteine to phenylalanine inclusive. The CDR3 DNA has 39 bases and is translated from base 1. Taken from the germline V gene (reference sequence), the CDR1 and CDR2 loops are MNHEY and SMNVEV. The library was produced with the immunoSEQ multiplex PCR assay. The multiplex PCR relied on a mix of 60 forward primers for TCR Vbeta segments and 13 reverse primers for TCR Jbeta segments. Amplification of the CDR3 region of rearranged TCR beta genes was performed with a multiplex PCR assay on genomic DNA. On the Illumina HiSeq System, the amplified TCR beta libraries were sequenced as 87-base-pair reads. Regarding the original processing steps: A later analysis counted about 80 million unique TCR beta chains across the 600 to 850 repertoires, and around 9.9 million of these chains were shared by at least two donors. Raw reads were error-corrected and collapsed into unique sequences with a nearest-neighbor algorithm that merged closely related sequences to remove PCR and sequencing errors. To assign V, D and J gene segments, CDR3 sequences were aligned to IMGT reference sequences. Each retained sequence needed at least a six-nucleotide match to both a V gene segment and a J gene segment. A rearrangement was called productive if the CDR3 had no stop codons and remained in frame with V and J, and every other rearrangement was called non-productive. Following IMGT convention, CDR3 was defined as the stretch from the second conserved V-encoded cysteine up to the conserved J-encoded phenylalanine. The earlier analysis of a few hundred of the donors excluded sequences that lacked an unambiguous match to a single V gene segment. In an earlier analysis of 587 of the donors, V segments were called functional above 56.7% productive rearrangements and were called segregating when the between-donor standard deviation exceeded 5%. A statistical classification framework was developed to diagnose cytomegalovirus status using the catalog of TCR beta chain sequences. V and J gene assignment, in a later analysis, came from comparing TCR nucleotide sequences with IMGT/GENE-DB human TR gene sequences. In a later analysis, CDR3 sequences and most-parsimonious VDJ recombination scenarios were assigned using the TCRdist pipeline. In a later analysis, each TCR beta chain was defined by its CDR3 amino acid sequence together with its V-gene family, and reads lacking a unique V-gene family were excluded. As a way to deal with suspected cross-contamination and a sequencing artifact, a later analysis dropped 500 to 700 nucleotide sequences that were highly shared and had low generation probability. A later analysis calculated a clonal expansion index for each public chain from normalized within-repertoire ranks of inferred template counts. In a later analysis, generation probabilities were computed using a VDJ recombination model fitted to out-of-frame rearrangements, and the results were checked against IGoR. In a later analysis, hypergeometric tests were used to score TCR-TCR, TCR-HLA and TCR-CMV co-occurrence, with a repertoire-size bias correction applied to TCR pairs. In a later analysis, false discovery rates were estimated by permuting HLA or CMV assignments 20 times. In a later analysis, co-occurring TCRs were grouped with DBSCAN, and TCRdist sequence similarity was added when clustering was performed within HLA-allele-positive subsets. For co-occurrence clustering, repertoires with fewer than 30,000 or more than 120,000 public chains were excluded, along with roughly five repertoires with anomalous nucleotide sharing. TCRdb took over this immuneACCESS table, retaining in-frame rearrangements with V and J assigned. Such tables are incomplete; in checked studies, under half of the missing clones stem from an unresolved V gene, and the remainder is unexplained. The V and J calls and clone size were taken over from that table, and D and trimming were inferred from the DNA. Here the sample has about 220,000 clones; roughly 87% occur a single time. Approximately 5.7% of the sample is in the top ten clones.

The cohort comprised 670 or so healthy bone marrow donors. At the time of sampling, every cohort member was nominally healthy, though immune exposures that went unrecorded were likely present. The donor tested CMV seropositive, placing the donor among the 250 to 300 seropositive members of the cohort. Every donor gave a peripheral blood sample, and the peripheral blood mononuclear cells from that sample were used for TCR beta sequencing. Genomic DNA extraction from the blood cell samples was performed with the Qiagen DNeasy Blood Extraction Kit. This sample is drawn from a study of cytomegalovirus exposure and HLA in healthy donors (dated by TCRdb to about 2017). Describing the broader study: An earlier analysis of roughly 630 of the donors reported about 290 Gb of sequence data and roughly 100 million unique TCR beta sequences from 150 million to 200 million T cells. An early release covering approximately 600 HLA-typed donors comprised about 320 gigabases of sequencing data and around 80 million unique TCR sequences. The genetic ancestry cluster associated with self-reported Caucasian donors included roughly 84% of the roughly 400 genotyped donors. The study aimed to test whether signatures of past pathogen exposure could be identified by cataloging public T cell receptors. The T cell repertoires of around 730 subjects were profiled by immunosequencing and related to cytomegalovirus serostatus. A separate validation cohort of about 110 different subjects was used in addition to the 666-subject first cohort. High-throughput TCR immunosequencing, statistical association of individual TCRs with disease status, and machine learning were combined to predict cytomegalovirus infection status. A later analysis re-analyzed previously published TCR beta repertoires from hundreds of donors and added high-resolution HLA genotyping to study TCR occurrence patterns. Rather than drawing on any new phenotypic data, the later analysis identified candidate immune exposures from TCR beta sequences and the way those sequences occurred across donors. An earlier analysis of around 540 of the donors applied high-throughput TCR beta sequencing to assess whether each TCR beta V gene segment acted as functional or pseudogenic. Donor age, sex, ethnicity and CMV serostatus were compiled alongside the repertoire data. Genome-wide SNP genotypes for about 60% of the 666 donors were used in a later genetic analysis, which treated that subset as a discovery cohort. All discovery cohort repertoires had been generated on a single sequencing platform. Class I and class II HLA loci were covered by the typing at four-digit resolution. Typing coverage differed by locus: A, B, C, DRB1 and DQB1 were typed in roughly 620-630 donors, DQA1 in about 510, DPA1 in 600 to 610, and DPB1 in about 450. Several DR-DQ haplotypes were treated as single units for association and clustering because of strong linkage in the cohort. Among some 400 genotyped donors of the cohort, an average of approximately 240,000 unique TCR beta nucleotide sequences was sequenced per donor, of which about 19% were non-productive.

Points the paper makes about the study in general: In an earlier analysis of some 500 of the donors, most TCR beta V segments appeared in productive rearrangements about 87% or about 30% of the time, broadly matching IMGT annotations. According to a later analysis, most CMV-associated TCR beta chains appeared to be HLA-restricted, and the HLA associations seemed to be driven largely by CMV exposure. A further reported finding was that TCR beta sequences accurately predicted the HLA-A and HLA-B alleles for most subjects in the first cohort. A cluster of highly shared sequence variants was judged likely to be a technical artifact of the sequencing pipeline. A total of 150 or so TCR beta chains were listed by the study as associated with cytomegalovirus. CMV serostatus was the only immune exposure information available for the cohort. The 87-base-pair reads could not distinguish some IMGT-functional V segments, including TRBV6-2 and TRBV6-3, so those segments were excluded. In a later analysis, TCR association rates were found to vary across HLA loci, with the most associated TCRs seen for DRB1 alleles and the fewest for HLA-C alleles. Sequencing depth was assumed to be roughly uniform across donors in the presence/absence analyses, though that assumption may not hold. Correlated functional status among segregating V segments might be attributable to linkage disequilibrium, but an unknown experimental factor could not be ruled out. Because counts were too low, under 20 rarely observed V segments, including chromosome 9 orphons, were left out of the earlier analysis of several hundred of the donors. In both the original and validation cohorts, the classifier was reported to diagnose cytomegalovirus status with high specificity and sensitivity. A few of the identified cytomegalovirus-associated TCR beta chains were confirmed in vitro to be specific for cytomegalovirus antigens. When HLA alleles, especially DR and DQ, strongly co-occurred, attributing TCR associations to individual alleles was difficult. The authors suggested that the approach could potentially be generalized to other disease states and immunological phenotypes. Because HLA typing was missing for some donors at each locus, association tests included only the typed subset. The cohort was sequenced for TCR beta chains only, and without alpha or paired-chain data the features that could be detected were limited. In a later genetic analysis, fewer N-insertions in productive TCRs were reported among donors in an Asian-associated ancestry cluster than the approximately 710-donor mean. At a false discovery rate of 0.05, a later analysis linked some 18,000 TCR beta sequences to specific HLA alleles. While some public TCRs were present in many individuals, most TCR sequences turned up only very rarely across donors. A later analysis reported that several top co-occurrence clusters appeared linked to parvovirus B19, influenza, CMV and Epstein-Barr virus. In a later analysis, HLA-associated TCR beta chains were found to be more clonally expanded and to have lower generation probabilities than equally common non-associated chains. An association between a missense DCLRE1C variant and V-gene and J-gene trimming of TCR beta chains was found in a later genetic analysis and replicated in an independent cohort.

This receptor was identified in a middle-aged man in good health and CMV-seropositive. This sequence uses TRBV27 and TRBJ2-5; 8 middle bases align to TRBD2. What was sequenced was PBMCs. CDR3 loop: CASRRGGRETQYF. The DNA is TGTGCCAGCCGCCGGGGGGGACGGGAGACCCAGTACTTC.